This T cell receptor (beta chain) derives from a study of T cells after yellow fever vaccination. By 5'RACE template switching, TCR cDNA was produced, with a universal primer site and UMIs added in the process. TCRdb fed the 5' RACE reads into MiXCR, producing one record per CDR3 protein. The sample shows 150,000 or so distinct CDR3 sequences, approximately 6.7% of them seen only once. This clonotype was observed a few times. Per germline, CDR1 MDHEN and CDR2 SYDVKM. Trimming removed 8 bases at V and 1 base at J, with 14 bases between. The CDR3 length is 14 residues. This chain connects TRBV28 to TRBJ2-5, with D unclear. The origin of this receptor is a man between 18 and 29 years old who received the YFV17D yellow fever vaccine. Sequenced here: CD4+ T cells sorted from PBMCs, sampled about 5 days after the first yellow fever vaccination. This CDR3 reads CASLPLTIQETQYF. The CDR3 coding sequence is TGTGCCAGCCTACCCTTGACAATCCAAGAGACCCAGTACTTC.